The text below deals with one T cell receptor (beta chain). Source study methods: By means of reference gene primer amplification, nucleated cell counts were estimated. Sequencing used immunoSEQ multiplex PCR; TCRdb keeps in-frame clones, though not all of them. The V and J calls and clone size are taken from that table; D and trimming were inferred from the DNA. The data show tens of thousands of clones, with under 90% seen just once and roughly 4% held by the top ten. The CDR3 has 13 residues. CDR1 and CDR2 (germline): GTSNPN, SVGIG (reference sequence). The V and J ends lost 2 bases and 4 bases respectively, with 8 bases between them. The data belong to a study of blood T cell repertoires in COVID-19. Study-wide context: The analysed material was cDNA or gDNA that came from T cells, B-cell-depleted T cells, or PBMCs.

The V gene is TRBV30, the J gene TRBJ1-4, with D possibly TRBD1 on 6 matching bases. The sample taken for sequencing was peripheral blood. The TCR sequence derives from a woman aged 55 to 70 with acute or convalescent COVID-19. Here the CDR3 reads CAWSRGGNEKLFF. For the CDR3, the DNA is TGTGCCTGGAGTAGGGGGGGTAATGAAAAACTGTTTTTT.